The 17 T cell receptor beta chains below come from one sample, sequenced in a study of control samples from healthy donors and cancer patients. Data came from immunoSEQ multiplex PCR; TCRdb stores just in-frame clones and leaves some out. This table holds about 85,000 clones, around nine tenths found once. The specimen sequenced was blood. Receptor source: a woman aged 18-29 years in good health.

The chain couples TRBV13 to TRBJ2-3, with 8 nucleotides matching TRBD1. The CDR3 length is 13 residues. Germline V lookup: CDR1 PRHDT, CDR2 FYEKMQ (reference sequence). Trimming took 5 bases from V and 4 from J; bases not matched to a gene: 2. The CDR3 sequence: CASSIQGADTQYF. CDR3 bases: TGTGCCAGCAGCATACAGGGGGCAGATACGCAGTATTTT.

Worth noting for this clone: One junction end disagrees with the germline gene, perhaps due to a read error. The chain joins TRBV19 to TRBJ1-1; D is unclear. The CDR3 covers 10 residues. Germline CDR1 is LNHDA and CDR2 is SQIVND (reference sequence). The CDR3 DNA follows: TGCGCCTCGGGAACCACTGAAGCTTTCTTT. It is translated as CASGTTEAFF.

V is TRBV7-9 and J is TRBJ2-3; D unresolved. The CDR3 covers 15 residues. Germline CDR1 reads SEHNR; CDR2 reads FQNEAQ (reference sequence). The V gene lost 0 bases and the J gene lost 6 bases, with 13 bases spanning the gap. CDR3: CASSLALGFGDTQYF. CDR3 DNA: TGTGCCAGCAGCTTAGCTTTGGGGTTTGGTGATACGCAGTATTTT.

The V gene is TRBV6-5, the J gene TRBJ1-2; D may be TRBD1 (6 bases). This CDR3 is 15 amino acids long. V was trimmed by 0 bases and J by 2 bases, leaving 10 bases between them. CDR1 and CDR2 from the germline V gene are MNHEY and SVGAGI. Written as DNA, the CDR3 is TGTGCCAGCAGTTACTCGACAGGCAGCAACTATGGCTACACCTTC. Residues: CASSYSTGSNYGYTF.

V is TRBV5-6 and J is TRBJ2-1; TRBD2 aligns across 11 bases. The V and J ends lost 2 bases and 6 bases, in that order; junction bases with no gene match: 13. CDR1 and CDR2 from the germline V gene are SGHDT and YYEEEE. CDR3 length equals 18 residues. For the CDR3, the DNA is TGTGCCAGCAGCTTAATGTCTCGGGCGCTAGCGGGGGGCAATGAGCAGTTCTTC. Protein: CASSLMSRALAGGNEQFF.

This clone came up once. The gene calls are TRBV7-3 and TRBJ1-1; unclear D gene. The CDR3 spans 16 residues. Germline lookup yields CDR1 SGHTA and CDR2 FQGTGA. Trimming removed 5 bases from V and 4 bases from J, with 20 bases in between. The DNA of the CDR3 is TGTGCCAGCAGCCCTGACTCAGTGGACCGGGGCACTGAAGCTTTCTTT. Translating it yields CASSPDSVDRGTEAFF.

The J gene is TRBJ1-1, the V gene TRBV12-3 or TRBV12-4, with D perhaps TRBD1 (5 bases). V was clipped by 3 bases and J by 9 bases, with 14 bases between them. This CDR3 has 13 amino acids. For the CDR3, the DNA is TGTGCCAGCAGTTTTTTGGGCCAGGGAAAAGCTTTCTTT. This translates into CASSFLGQGKAFF.

The V call is TRBV7-2, the J call TRBJ2-5; 7 bases are a match to TRBD1. In germline, CDR1 is SGHTA, CDR2 FQGNSA. V lost 5 bases, J lost 5 bases, and 14 bases stayed unmatched. There are 16 residues in the CDR3. The CDR3, as DNA: TGTGCCAGCAGCCAGGTCGACAGGGCTACGGGGGAGACCCAGTACTTC. Protein product: CASSQVDRATGETQYF.

The V and J genes are TRBV6-5 and TRBJ1-2; the D gene is possibly TRBD1 (6 bases). With 6 bases removed from V and 5 bases from J, the gap between germline ends came to 19 bases. Germline V gene sequence: CDR1 MNHEY, CDR2 SVGAGI. There are 15 residues in the CDR3. CDR3 amino acids: CASSSSDRFGYGYTF. Here the CDR3 DNA reads TGTGCCAGCAGCTCGAGCGACAGGTTTGGTTATGGCTACACCTTC.

The V call is TRBV18, the J call TRBJ1-4; the D gene is possibly TRBD1 (5 bases). Germline CDR1 and CDR2: KGHSH and LQKENI. The CDR3 consists of 14 residues. V dropped 3 bases and J dropped 8 bases, with 13 bases sitting between them. This CDR3 reads CASSPRQGQEKLFF. The CDR3 DNA sequence: TGTGCCAGCTCACCTAGGCAGGGTCAAGAAAAACTGTTTTTT.

The chain links TRBV5-8 to TRBJ2-7; D remains unclear. In germline, CDR1 is SGHTS, CDR2 YDEGEE. The V end was cut by 0 bases, the J end by 4 bases, with 11 bases between. The CDR3 runs 14 residues. CDR3 protein: CASSLEGLGYEQYF. The DNA for the CDR3 is TGTGCCAGCAGCTTGGAAGGCCTAGGGTACGAGCAGTACTTC.

This rearrangement joins TRBV7-2 to TRBJ1-1, with D unclear. Germline CDR1 is SGHTA and CDR2 is FQGNSA. This CDR3 contains 14 residues. Trimming took 4 bases from V and 0 from J, leaving 9 bases between them. The CDR3 DNA reads as TGTGCCAGCAGCTCCAGAAATATGAACACTGAAGCTTTCTTT. Encoded protein: CASSSRNMNTEAFF.

The V and J genes are TRBV7-7 and TRBJ1-1; no firm D call. V was pared by 2 bases and J by 3 bases, with 7 bases between. Germline V gives CDR1 SSHAT, CDR2 FNYEAQ (reference sequence). The CDR3 totals 13 residues. The CDR3 sequence: CASSLWEDTEAFF. The CDR3 DNA follows: TGTGCCAGCAGCTTATGGGAAGACACTGAAGCTTTCTTT.

This clone is a singleton in its sample. V is TRBV2 and J is TRBJ1-1; 7 nucleotides agree with TRBD1. This CDR3 contains 15 residues. The germline V gene encodes CDR1 SNHLY and CDR2 FYNNEI. The V segment lost 7 bases and the J segment 0 bases; nucleotides outside the gene matches: 8. DNA of the CDR3: TGTGCCAGCAAAAGCCGACAGGGCCTGAACACTGAAGCTTTCTTT. Residues: CASKSRQGLNTEAFF.

This clone was observed once. The V gene is TRBV2, the J gene TRBJ1-2, with D unresolved. The CDR3 spans 16 residues. Germline CDR1 SNHLY, CDR2 FYNNEI. The V end lost 3 bases, the J end lost 8 bases, and 22 bases lay between the germline ends. The CDR3 bases are TGTGCCAGCAGTGATTCGTCGCAGGCCCCAGCGGAGGGCTACACCTTC. This encodes CASSDSSQAPAEGYTF. Full variable domain (remainder filled in from reference TRBV2 and TRBJ1-2): EPEVTQTPSHQVTQMGQEVILRCVPISNHLYFYWYRQILGQKVEFLVSFYNNEISEKSEIFDDQFSVERPDGSNFTLKIRSTKLEDSAMYFCASSDSSQAPAEGYTFGSGTRLTVV.

The chain links TRBV4-1 to TRBJ2-1, with TRBD2 matching 8 bases. The CDR3 loop spans 19 amino acids. J was trimmed by 10 bases and V by 1 base; bases with no gene match: 21. Germline V gene data show CDR1 as MGHRA and CDR2 as YSYEKL. CDR3 sequence (DNA): TGCGCCAGCAGCCAAGTTCCCACGTTATCGGCGGGGGGTCCCCACGAGCAGTTCTTC. This sequence encodes CASSQVPTLSAGGPHEQFF.

V is TRBV6-5 and J is TRBJ2-3; no clear D gene. CDR1 is MNHEY and CDR2 is SVGAGI in the germline V gene. V gave up 0 bases and J gave up 0 bases, with 4 bases separating them. The CDR3 extends over 14 amino acids. CDR3 coding DNA: TGTGCCAGCAGTTACTCAGGCAGCACAGATACGCAGTATTTT. Its translation: CASSYSGSTDTQYF.